This section outlines one T cell receptor (beta chain) sequence together with its context. What it binds is not known. This sample is drawn from a study of Graves' ophthalmopathy and Graves' hyperthyroidism. Overall study findings and caveats: Most expanded clonotypes in thyroid above 0.001 frequency also showed up in blood.

Per the germline V gene, CDR1 is MGHRA and CDR2 is YSYEKL. The CDR3 has 17 amino acids. The trim removed 3 bases at V and 1 base at J, leaving 5 bases unmatched. Amplification of the TCR beta CDR3 regions used RNA transcripts (as template). HTBI-primed RT-PCR formed the first round, and a multiplex PCR formed the second. TCRdb called the multiplex PCR reads again in MiXCR, with one record for every CDR3 protein. The table records hundreds of thousands of distinct CDR3 sequences, roughly 20% of them present only once. Source material: peripheral blood. This receptor was taken from a woman in her late teens or twenties with stable Graves' hyperthyroidism. Some clones in this sample may be carry-over from other donors' samples. The V call is TRBV4-1, the J call TRBJ1-5; TRBD1 aligns across 11 bases. The CDR3 spells CASSHGTGGRSNQPQHF. The DNA for the CDR3 is TGCGCCAGCAGCCACGGGACAGGGGGAAGGAGCAATCAGCCCCAGCATTTT.